A single sample is the source of the 7 T cell receptor beta chains below, sequenced in a study of T cells in Graves' hyperthyroidism and ophthalmopathy. Authors of the study amplified TCR beta CDR3 regions from RNA transcripts. Primed by the HTBI set, a first-round RT-PCR was run on the TCR CDR3. MiXCR, run by TCRdb on the multiplex PCR reads, gives a single entry per CDR3 protein. Of 600,000 to 800,000 distinct CDR3 sequences in the sample, around a third were seen once. Sequenced sample: blood. Source of these receptors: a woman aged 40 to 55 with Graves' hyperthyroidism.

The J gene is TRBJ1-5, the V gene TRBV19; unclear D gene. The germline V and J ends were trimmed by 5 bases and 4 bases, with 15 bases remaining between them. The CDR3 spans 15 residues. Germline V CDR1 and CDR2: LNHDA, SQIVND (reference sequence). Here the CDR3 reads CASSPLPGWNQPQHF. As DNA, the CDR3 is TGTGCCAGTAGTCCCCTTCCTGGGTGGAATCAGCCCCAGCATTTT.

This chain connects TRBV6-2 or TRBV6-3 to TRBJ1-2, with TRBD1 as a possible D gene (6 bases). Germline V gene lookup returns CDR1 MNHEY and CDR2 SVGEGT. The V gene lost 6 bases and the J gene lost 8 bases, with 13 bases spanning the gap. The CDR3 totals 12 residues. CDR3 region: CASRNTGIGYTF. DNA for the CDR3: TGTGCCAGCAGAAACACAGGGATCGGCTACACCTTC.

The table lists this clonotype with many counts. This chain links TRBV7-9 with TRBJ2-7; D is uncertain. Trimming stripped 3 bases from V and 6 bases from J, with 9 bases between. This CDR3 is 12 amino acids long. Germline V gene lookup returns CDR1 SEHNR and CDR2 FQNEAQ (reference sequence). CDR3: CASSLSLVEQYF. The CDR3 DNA follows: TGTGCCAGCAGCTTGAGCTTGGTCGAGCAGTACTTC.

The rearrangement uses TRBV29-1 and TRBJ2-5; 9 bases map to TRBD2. Germline V CDR1 and CDR2: SQVTM, ANQGSEA. The CDR3 is 15 residues long. V trimming: 6 bases; J trimming: 4 bases; junction bases outside the gene matches: 12. CDR3 residues: CSVVAGERALETQYF. DNA for the CDR3: TGCAGCGTGGTAGCGGGAGAGAGGGCATTAGAGACCCAGTACTTC.

To note about this clonotype: A single base separates this from a much larger clone, so it may be a read error. Because it lacks the conserved phenylalanine or tryptophan at the end, this CDR3 is likely a read error. The chain uses TRBV19 and TRBJ1-2; unclear D gene. The germline V gene has CDR1 LNHDA and CDR2 SQIVND (reference sequence). The CDR3 totals 15 residues. V lost 3 bases to trimming and J lost 4 bases, with 15 bases between them. The CDR3 coding sequence is TGTGCCAGTAGTATGAAGCCGTTCCTTGTCTATGGCTACACCCTC. Its protein product is CASSMKPFLVYGYTL.

This chain connects TRBV20-1 to TRBJ2-5; weak D call: TRBD2 (6 bases). The CDR3 contains 11 residues. Germline CDR1 reads DFQATT; CDR2 reads SNEGSKA (reference sequence). With 6 bases removed from V and 3 bases from J, the gap between germline ends came to 8 bases. The CDR3 protein is CSAAGKETQYF. For the CDR3, the DNA is TGCAGTGCCGCGGGGAAAGAGACCCAGTACTTC.

This clonotype was counted ten times or more. This chain links TRBV10-1 with TRBJ1-3; D unclear. The V gene lost 8 bases and the J gene lost 4 bases, with 12 bases spanning the gap. Germline V gives CDR1 WNHNN, CDR2 SYGVQD (reference sequence). The CDR3 is 13 amino acids. CDR3 nucleotides: TGCGCCAGCTCCGAGGGCTCGGGAAACACCATATATTTT. This gives the protein CASSEGSGNTIYF.